One and the same sample provided the 14 T cell receptor beta chains below, sequenced in a study of early T cells in non-severe SARS-CoV-2 infection (dated by TCRdb to about 2021). Library preparation used 5' RACE. The reads were generated on a NextSeq 500. The public sequencing data were trimmed at Q25 with fastp and processed into clonotypes with MiXCR by TCRdb, which kept only in-frame beta chains. A single entry per CDR3 protein holds the most common genes and DNA from its merged rows. In all, the sample holds about 28,000 distinct CDR3 sequences, and 5.1% of those were seen once. Roughly 2.5% of the sample rests with the top ten. Sequencing was performed on whole blood. The receptors come from an adult who was a healthcare worker with PCR-confirmed SARS-CoV-2 infection or an uninfected control (not recorded which).

The table lists this clonotype with many counts. The chain joins TRBV18 to TRBJ2-1, with 12 bases lining up with TRBD2. The CDR3 is 15 amino acids. The J segment lost 5 bases and the V segment lost 6 bases, leaving 5 bases of the junction unmatched. Germline V gene lookup returns CDR1 KGHSH and CDR2 LQKENI. This chain's CDR3 is CASSRLAGADNEQFF. The CDR3 DNA reads TGTGCCAGCTCGCGACTAGCGGGGGCAGACAATGAGCAGTTCTTC.

This chain connects TRBV11-2 to TRBJ1-1, with a tentative D call TRBD1 (5 bases). Germline values: CDR1 SGHAT, CDR2 FQNNGV. CDR3 size: 12 residues. Trimming pared 1 base from V and 8 bases from J, leaving 8 bases between. The CDR3 spells CASSLVKGEAFF. CDR3 nucleotides: TGTGCCAGCAGCTTAGTCAAGGGGGAAGCTTTCTTT.

This sequence joins TRBV11-2 and TRBJ1-4; 8 bases line up with TRBD1. The V segment lost 5 bases and the J segment 8 bases; nucleotides outside the gene matches: 7. The length of the CDR3 is 14 residues. The germline V gene encodes CDR1 SGHAT and CDR2 FQNNGV. CDR3 DNA: TGTGCCAGCAGCACAGACAGGGGAGGCGAAAAACTGTTTTTT. This translates into CASSTDRGGEKLFF.

The gene calls are TRBV30 and TRBJ1-2, with D tentatively TRBD1 (5 bases). There are 13 residues in the CDR3. The germline V and J ends were trimmed by 5 bases and 2 bases, with 12 bases remaining between them. The germline CDR1 and CDR2 sequences are GTSNPN and SVGIG (reference sequence). CDR3 sequence (DNA): TGTGCCTGGCCTGGACACGGAAACTATGGCTACACCTTC. Encoded protein: CAWPGHGNYGYTF.

The J gene is TRBJ2-1, the V gene TRBV20-1, with D possibly matching TRBD2 (6 bases). The V end lost 0 bases, the J end lost 10 bases, and 10 bases lay between the germline ends. This CDR3 comprises 12 residues. The germline CDR1 and CDR2 sequences are DFQATT and SNEGSKA (reference sequence). The CDR3 reads CSARDRLAEQFF. DNA of the CDR3: TGCAGTGCTAGAGATCGGCTAGCGGAGCAGTTCTTC.

This clonotype showed up many times. The chain employs TRBV20-1 and TRBJ1-5, with TRBD1 as a possible D gene (5 bases). The length of the CDR3 is 15 residues. Germline assignment: CDR1 DFQATT and CDR2 SNEGSKA (reference sequence). Trimming shortened V by 5 bases and J by 2 bases, and 16 bases separated the two germline ends. This chain's CDR3 is CSAWDRGAGNQPQHF. Here the CDR3 DNA reads TGCAGTGCTTGGGATAGGGGCGCGGGCAATCAGCCCCAGCATTTT.

The sample holds many counts of this clonotype. The gene calls are TRBV19 and TRBJ1-5, with 11 bases aligning to TRBD1. Germline CDR1 and CDR2: LNHDA and SQIVND (reference sequence). This CDR3 has 15 residues. Germline trimming cut 6 bases from V and 4 bases from J; bases unmatched to any gene: 5. CDR3 DNA sequence: TGTGCCAGTAGCCCGGACAGGGGGCGGAATCAGCCCCAGCATTTT. Translating it yields CASSPDRGRNQPQHF.

This clonotype has a count of ten or more. V gene TRBV6-5 combines with J gene TRBJ2-7, with a tentative D call TRBD2 (5 bases). Trimming took 7 bases from V and 2 from J, leaving 12 bases between them. The germline V gene encodes CDR1 MNHEY and CDR2 SVGAGI. The CDR3 covers 13 residues. CDR3 sequence: CASNEGPPYEQYF. The CDR3 DNA reads TGTGCCAGCAACGAGGGTCCTCCCTACGAGCAGTACTTC.

The chain is built from TRBV7-2 and TRBJ2-1, with D perhaps being TRBD1 or TRBD2 (6 bases each). The CDR3 contains 15 residues. Per germline, CDR1 SGHTA and CDR2 FQGNSA. Deletions cut 4 bases from V and 3 bases from J, with 13 bases between. The CDR3 bases are TGTGCCAGCAGCTCGGAACGGGGGCACTACAATGAGCAGTTCTTC. This translates into CASSSERGHYNEQFF.

This rearrangement joins TRBV27 to TRBJ2-7, with D tentatively TRBD1 (6 bases). The CDR3 is made up of 14 amino acids. The V gene lost 3 bases and the J gene lost 2 bases, with 11 bases spanning the gap. The germline V gene has CDR1 MNHEY and CDR2 SMNVEV (reference sequence). The CDR3 protein is CASSFMGHPYEQYF. As DNA, the CDR3 is TGTGCCAGCAGTTTTATGGGACACCCCTACGAGCAGTACTTC.

CDR3 protein: CSVETGVAFF. The CDR3, as DNA: TGCAGCGTCGAGACAGGAGTAGCGTTCTTC. The rearrangement links TRBV29-1 to TRBJ2-1; tentatively, D is TRBD1 (6 bases). The ends were cut back, 6 bases at V and 15 bases at J, with 15 bases in the middle. This CDR3 is 10 amino acids long. CDR1 and CDR2 from the germline V gene are SQVTM and ANQGSEA.

This clonotype appeared a few times. The chain uses TRBV7-8 and TRBJ1-2; no reliable D call. The CDR3 is 13 amino acids. CDR1 and CDR2 (germline): SGHVS, FQNEAQ. The V and J ends lost 6 bases and 4 bases respectively, with 12 bases between them. The CDR3 reads CASSPPGSYGYTF. CDR3 coding DNA: TGTGCCAGCAGTCCACCGGGGAGCTATGGCTACACCTTC.

This clonotype was counted at least ten times. This chain links TRBV29-1 with TRBJ2-1; D call uncertain. The CDR3 covers 14 residues. The V end lost 3 bases, the J end lost 2 bases, and 11 bases lay between the germline ends. The V gene's germline CDR1 is SQVTM and CDR2 ANQGSEA. The CDR3 here is CSVDRGSPYNEQFF. CDR3 sequence (DNA): TGCAGCGTTGATCGTGGTTCTCCCTACAATGAGCAGTTCTTC.

This chain's CDR3 is CASSLGGVGKETQYF. The CDR3 region has the DNA TGCGCCAGCAGCTTGGGGGGCGTCGGGAAAGAGACCCAGTACTTC. V and J are TRBV5-1 and TRBJ2-5, with D perhaps being TRBD1 or TRBD2 (5 bases each). The CDR3 totals 15 residues. Per germline, CDR1 SGHRS and CDR2 YFSETQ. The germline V and J ends were trimmed by 0 bases and 3 bases, with 12 bases remaining between them.